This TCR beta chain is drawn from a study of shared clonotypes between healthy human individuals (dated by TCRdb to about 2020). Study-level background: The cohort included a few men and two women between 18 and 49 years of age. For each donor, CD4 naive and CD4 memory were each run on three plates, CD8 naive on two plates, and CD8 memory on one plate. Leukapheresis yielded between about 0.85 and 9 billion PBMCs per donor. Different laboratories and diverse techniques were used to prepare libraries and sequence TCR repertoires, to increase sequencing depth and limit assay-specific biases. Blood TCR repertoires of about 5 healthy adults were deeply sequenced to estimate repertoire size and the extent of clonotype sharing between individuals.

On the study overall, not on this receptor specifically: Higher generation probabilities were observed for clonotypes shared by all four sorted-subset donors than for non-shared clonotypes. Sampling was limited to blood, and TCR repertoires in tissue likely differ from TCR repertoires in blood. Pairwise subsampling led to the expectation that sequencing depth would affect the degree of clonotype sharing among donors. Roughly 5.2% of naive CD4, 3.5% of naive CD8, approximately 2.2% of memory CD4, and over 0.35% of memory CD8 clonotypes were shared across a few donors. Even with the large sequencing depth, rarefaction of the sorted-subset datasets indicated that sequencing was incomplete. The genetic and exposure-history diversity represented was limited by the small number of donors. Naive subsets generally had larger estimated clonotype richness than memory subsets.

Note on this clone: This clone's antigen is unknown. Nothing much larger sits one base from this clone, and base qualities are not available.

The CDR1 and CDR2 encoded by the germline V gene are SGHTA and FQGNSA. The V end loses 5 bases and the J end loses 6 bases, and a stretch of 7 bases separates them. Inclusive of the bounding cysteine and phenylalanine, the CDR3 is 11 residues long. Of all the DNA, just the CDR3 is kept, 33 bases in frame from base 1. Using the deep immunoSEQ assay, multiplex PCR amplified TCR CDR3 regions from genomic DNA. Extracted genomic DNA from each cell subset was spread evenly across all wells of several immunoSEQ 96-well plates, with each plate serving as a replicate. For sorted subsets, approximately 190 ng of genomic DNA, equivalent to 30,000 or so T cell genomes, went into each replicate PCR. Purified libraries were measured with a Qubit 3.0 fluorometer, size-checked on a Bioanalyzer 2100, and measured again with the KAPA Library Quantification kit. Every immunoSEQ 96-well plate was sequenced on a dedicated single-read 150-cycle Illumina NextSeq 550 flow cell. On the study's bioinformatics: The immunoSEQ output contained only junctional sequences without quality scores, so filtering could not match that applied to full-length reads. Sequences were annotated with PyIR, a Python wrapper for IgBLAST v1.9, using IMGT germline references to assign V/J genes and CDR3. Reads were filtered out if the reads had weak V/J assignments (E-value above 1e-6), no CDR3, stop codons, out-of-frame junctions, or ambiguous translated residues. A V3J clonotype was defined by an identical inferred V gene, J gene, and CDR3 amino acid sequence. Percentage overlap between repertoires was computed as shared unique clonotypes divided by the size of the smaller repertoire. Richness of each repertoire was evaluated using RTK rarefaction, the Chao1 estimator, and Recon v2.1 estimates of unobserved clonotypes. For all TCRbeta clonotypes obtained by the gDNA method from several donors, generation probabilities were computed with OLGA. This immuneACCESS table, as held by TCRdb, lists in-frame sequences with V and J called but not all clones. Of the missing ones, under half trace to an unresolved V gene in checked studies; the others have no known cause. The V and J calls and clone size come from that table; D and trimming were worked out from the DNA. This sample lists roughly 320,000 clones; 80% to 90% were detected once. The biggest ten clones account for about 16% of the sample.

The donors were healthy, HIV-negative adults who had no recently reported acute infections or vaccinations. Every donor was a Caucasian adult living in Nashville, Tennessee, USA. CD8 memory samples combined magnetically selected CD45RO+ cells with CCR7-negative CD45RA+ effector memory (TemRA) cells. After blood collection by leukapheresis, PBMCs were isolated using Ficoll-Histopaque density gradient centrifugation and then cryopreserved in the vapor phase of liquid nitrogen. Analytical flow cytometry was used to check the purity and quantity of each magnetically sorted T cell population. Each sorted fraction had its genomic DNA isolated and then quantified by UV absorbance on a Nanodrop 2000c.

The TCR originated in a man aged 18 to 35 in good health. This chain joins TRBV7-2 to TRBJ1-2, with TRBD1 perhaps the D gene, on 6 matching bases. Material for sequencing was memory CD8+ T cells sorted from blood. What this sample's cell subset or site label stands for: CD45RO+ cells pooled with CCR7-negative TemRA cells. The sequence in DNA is TGTGCCAGCAGCCCAGGGGATGGCTACACCTTC. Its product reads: CASSPGDGYTF.